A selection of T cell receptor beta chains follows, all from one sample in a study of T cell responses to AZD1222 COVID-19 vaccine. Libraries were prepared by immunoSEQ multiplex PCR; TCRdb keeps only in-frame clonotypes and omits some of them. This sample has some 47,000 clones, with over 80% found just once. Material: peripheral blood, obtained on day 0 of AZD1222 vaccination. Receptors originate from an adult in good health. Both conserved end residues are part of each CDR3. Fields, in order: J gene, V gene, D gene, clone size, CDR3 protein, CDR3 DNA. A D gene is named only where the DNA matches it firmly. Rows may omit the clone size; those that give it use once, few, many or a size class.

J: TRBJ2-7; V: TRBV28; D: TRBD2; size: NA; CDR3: CASSPGVAGNYEQYF; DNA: TGTGCCAGCAGCCCAGGGGTAGCGGGAAACTACGAGCAGTACTTC
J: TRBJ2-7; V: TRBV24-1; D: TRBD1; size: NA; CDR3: CATSDSTGGYEQYF; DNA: TGTGCCACCAGTGACTCGACAGGGGGCTACGAGCAGTACTTC
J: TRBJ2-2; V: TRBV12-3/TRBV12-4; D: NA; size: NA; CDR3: CASGQSTGELFF; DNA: TGTGCCAGCGGACAGAGCACCGGGGAGCTGTTTTTT
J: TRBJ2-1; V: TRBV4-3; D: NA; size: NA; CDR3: CASSQDFTSYNEQFF; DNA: TGCGCCAGCAGCCAAGATTTTACCTCCTACAATGAGCAGTTCTTC
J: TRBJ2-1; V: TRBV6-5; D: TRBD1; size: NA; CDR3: CASTTQGDRGNEQFF; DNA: TGTGCCAGCACCACCCAGGGGGACAGGGGTAATGAGCAGTTCTTC
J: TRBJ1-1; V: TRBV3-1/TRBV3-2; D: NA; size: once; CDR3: CASSHGVGNTEAFF; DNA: TGTGCCAGCAGCCATGGGGTTGGCAACACTGAAGCTTTCTTT
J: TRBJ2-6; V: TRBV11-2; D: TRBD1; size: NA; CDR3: CASSPLQGGVNVLTF; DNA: TGTGCCAGCAGCCCGCTACAGGGGGGCGTCAACGTCCTGACTTTC
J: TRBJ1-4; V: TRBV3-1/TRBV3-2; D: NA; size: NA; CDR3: CASSQEGRFAEKLFF; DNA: TGTGCCAGCAGCCAAGAAGGCAGATTTGCGGAAAAACTGTTTTTT
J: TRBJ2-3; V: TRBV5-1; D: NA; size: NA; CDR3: CASSPGGARPGTQYF; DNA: TGCGCCAGCAGCCCCGGTGGGGCCCGCCCAGGTACGCAGTATTTT
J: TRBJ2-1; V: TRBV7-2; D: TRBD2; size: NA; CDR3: CASSFTSGPENEQFF; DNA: TGTGCCAGCAGCTTTACTAGCGGGCCAGAAAATGAGCAGTTCTTC
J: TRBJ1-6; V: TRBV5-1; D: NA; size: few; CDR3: CASSSASPNSPLHF; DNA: TGCGCCAGCAGCTCGGCGAGCCCGAATTCACCCCTCCACTTT
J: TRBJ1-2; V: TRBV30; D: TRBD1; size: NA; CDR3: CAWSSTGTGGYTF; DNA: TGTGCCTGGAGTTCCACCGGGACAGGAGGCTACACCTTC
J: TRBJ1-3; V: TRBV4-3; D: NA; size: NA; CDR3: CASSQGSNSGNTIYF; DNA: TGCGCCAGCAGCCAAGGTTCCAACTCTGGAAACACCATATATTTT
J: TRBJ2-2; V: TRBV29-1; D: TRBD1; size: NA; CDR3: CSAPDRTTGELFF; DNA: TGCAGCGCGCCGGACAGGACCACCGGGGAGCTGTTTTTT
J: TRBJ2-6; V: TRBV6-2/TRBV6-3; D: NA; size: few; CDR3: CASSPDSGANVLTF; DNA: TGTGCCAGCAGTCCGGACTCTGGGGCCAACGTCCTGACTTTC
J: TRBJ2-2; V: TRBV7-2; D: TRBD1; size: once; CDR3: CASSAGQGGTTGELFF; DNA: TGTGCCAGCAGCGCGGGACAGGGAGGGACCACCGGGGAGCTGTTTTTT
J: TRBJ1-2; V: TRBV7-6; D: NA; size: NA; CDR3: CASSLAGGRLNYGYTF; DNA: TGTGCCAGCAGCTTAGCTGGGGGACGACTCAACTATGGCTACACCTTC
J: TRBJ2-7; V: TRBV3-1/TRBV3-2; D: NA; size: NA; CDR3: CASSQGSGGPYEQYF; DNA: TGTGCCAGCAGCCAAGGATCAGGGGGGCCCTACGAGCAGTACTTC
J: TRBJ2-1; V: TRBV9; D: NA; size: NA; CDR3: CASSPLPYRGEQFF; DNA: TGTGCCAGCAGCCCCCTGCCTTATCGGGGTGAGCAGTTCTTC
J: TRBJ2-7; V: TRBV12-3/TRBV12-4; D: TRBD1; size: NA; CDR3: CASSFNRGYEQYF; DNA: TGTGCCAGCAGTTTCAACAGGGGGTACGAGCAGTACTTC
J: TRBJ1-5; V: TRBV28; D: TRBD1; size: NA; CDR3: CASSSPLGQSNQPQHF; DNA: TGTGCCAGCAGTTCTCCATTGGGACAGAGCAATCAGCCCCAGCATTTT
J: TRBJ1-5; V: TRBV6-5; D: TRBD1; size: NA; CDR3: CASSYGGTGNQPQHF; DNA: TGTGCCAGCAGTTACGGAGGGACAGGGAATCAGCCCCAGCATTTT
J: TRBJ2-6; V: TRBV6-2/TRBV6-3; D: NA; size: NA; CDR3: CASSYFGGGSSGANVLTF; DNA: TGTGCCAGCAGTTACTTCGGGGGTGGGTCTTCAGGGGCCAACGTCCTGACTTTC
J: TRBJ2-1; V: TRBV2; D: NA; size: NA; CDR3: CASTPDNWQFF; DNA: TGTGCCAGCACCCCGGACAATTGGCAGTTCTTC
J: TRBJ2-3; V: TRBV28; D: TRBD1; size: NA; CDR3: CASSYLQGNTQYF; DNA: TGTGCCAGCAGTTACCTACAGGGGAATACGCAGTATTTT
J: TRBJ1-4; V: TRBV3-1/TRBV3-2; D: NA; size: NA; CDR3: CASSYTALNEKLFF; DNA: TGTGCCAGCAGCTACACGGCTCTAAATGAAAAACTGTTTTTT
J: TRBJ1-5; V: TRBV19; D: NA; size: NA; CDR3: CASTRTEGSWPQHF; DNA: TGTGCCAGTACCCGGACGGAGGGCAGTTGGCCCCAGCATTTT
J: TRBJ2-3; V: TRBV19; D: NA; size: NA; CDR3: CASSIWVGLATDTQYF; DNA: TGTGCCAGTAGTATTTGGGTGGGACTCGCCACAGATACGCAGTATTTT
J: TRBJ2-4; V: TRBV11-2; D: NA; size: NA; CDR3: CASSSSKAKNIQYF; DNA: TGTGCCAGCAGCTCTAGTAAAGCCAAAAACATTCAGTACTTC
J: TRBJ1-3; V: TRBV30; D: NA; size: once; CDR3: CAWTHGQVGNTIYF; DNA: TGTGCCTGGACCCACGGGCAGGTTGGAAACACCATATATTTT
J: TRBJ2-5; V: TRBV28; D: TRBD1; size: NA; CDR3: CASRGGEWETQYF; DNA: TGTGCCAGCAGAGGGGGCGAGTGGGAGACCCAGTACTTC
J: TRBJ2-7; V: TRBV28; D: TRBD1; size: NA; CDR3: CASNSGDRAPYEQYF; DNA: TGTGCCAGCAACTCGGGGGACAGGGCCCCCTACGAGCAGTACTTC
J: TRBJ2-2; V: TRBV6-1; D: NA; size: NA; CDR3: CASSEGTQNTGELFF; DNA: TGTGCCAGCAGTGAAGGGACTCAGAACACCGGGGAGCTGTTTTTT
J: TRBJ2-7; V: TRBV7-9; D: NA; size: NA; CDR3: CASSKQGSPYEQYF; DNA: TGTGCCAGCAGCAAACAAGGCAGCCCCTACGAGCAGTACTTC
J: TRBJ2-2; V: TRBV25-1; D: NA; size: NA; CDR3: CASSRGEGAVTTGELFF; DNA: TGTGCCAGCAGCAGAGGGGAGGGGGCTGTGACCACCGGGGAGCTGTTTTTT
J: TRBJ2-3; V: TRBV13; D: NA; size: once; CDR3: CASGQDADLTDTQYF; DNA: TGTGCCAGCGGCCAGGACGCGGACCTCACAGATACGCAGTATTTT
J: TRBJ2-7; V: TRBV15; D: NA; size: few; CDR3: CATSRGRREGDEQYF; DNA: TGTGCCACCAGCAGAGGCCGGAGGGAGGGGGACGAGCAGTACTTC
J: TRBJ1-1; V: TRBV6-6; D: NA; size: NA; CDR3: CASSSGVTFF; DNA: TGTGCCAGCAGTTCAGGGGTGACTTTCTTT
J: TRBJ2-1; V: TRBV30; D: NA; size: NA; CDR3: CAWSVGPRGEQFF; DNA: TGTGCCTGGAGTGTAGGTCCCCGTGGTGAGCAGTTCTTC
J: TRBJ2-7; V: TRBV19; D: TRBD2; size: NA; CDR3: CASSIASGSYEQYF; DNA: TGTGCCAGTAGTATAGCTAGCGGTTCCTACGAGCAGTACTTC
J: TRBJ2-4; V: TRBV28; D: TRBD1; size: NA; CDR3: CASSPYARTGGGVAKNIQYF; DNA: TGTGCCAGCAGTCCTTATGCGAGGACAGGGGGCGGGGTAGCCAAAAACATTCAGTACTTC
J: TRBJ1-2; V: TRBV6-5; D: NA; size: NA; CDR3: CASSSQGYGYTF; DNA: TGTGCCAGCAGTTCACAGGGATATGGCTACACCTTC
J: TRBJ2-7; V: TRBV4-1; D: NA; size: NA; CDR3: CASSQDLQGPQSYF; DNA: TGCGCCAGCAGCCAAGATCTTCAGGGCCCCCAATCGTACTTC
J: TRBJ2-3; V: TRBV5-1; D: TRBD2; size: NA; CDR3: CASSLASGGTDTQYF; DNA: TGCGCCAGCAGCTTGGCTAGCGGGGGCACAGATACGCAGTATTTT
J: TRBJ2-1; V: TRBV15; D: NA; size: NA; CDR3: CATSRDPRASGNEQFF; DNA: TGTGCCACCAGCAGAGATCCCCGGGCCAGTGGCAATGAGCAGTTCTTC
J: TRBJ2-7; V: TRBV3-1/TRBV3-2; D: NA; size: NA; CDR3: CASSLLGEQYF; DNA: TGTGCCAGCAGCCTTCTGGGGGAGCAGTACTTC
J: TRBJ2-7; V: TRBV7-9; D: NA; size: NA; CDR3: CASSLDGLGLAYEQYF; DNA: TGTGCCAGCAGCTTAGATGGGCTTGGGTTGGCCTACGAGCAGTACTTC
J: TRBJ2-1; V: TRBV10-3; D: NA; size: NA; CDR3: CAISDGRSEQFF; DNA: TGTGCCATCAGTGACGGCAGGAGTGAGCAGTTCTTC
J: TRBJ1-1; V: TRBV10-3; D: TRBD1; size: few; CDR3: CAISDPQGAGDTEAFF; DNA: TGTGCCATCAGTGACCCACAGGGGGCGGGTGACACTGAAGCTTTCTTT
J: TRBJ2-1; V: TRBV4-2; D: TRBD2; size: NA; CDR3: CASSQDLRSGSWNNEQFF; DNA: TGTGCCAGCAGCCAAGATTTACGAAGCGGGAGCTGGAACAATGAGCAGTTCTTC
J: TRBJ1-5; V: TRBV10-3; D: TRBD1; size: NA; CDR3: CATSGQPYSNQPQHF; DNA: TGTGCCACCTCGGGACAGCCGTATAGCAATCAGCCCCAGCATTTT
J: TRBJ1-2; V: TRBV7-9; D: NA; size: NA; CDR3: CASSQRPNYGYTF; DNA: TGTGCCAGCAGCCAAAGACCTAACTATGGCTACACCTTC